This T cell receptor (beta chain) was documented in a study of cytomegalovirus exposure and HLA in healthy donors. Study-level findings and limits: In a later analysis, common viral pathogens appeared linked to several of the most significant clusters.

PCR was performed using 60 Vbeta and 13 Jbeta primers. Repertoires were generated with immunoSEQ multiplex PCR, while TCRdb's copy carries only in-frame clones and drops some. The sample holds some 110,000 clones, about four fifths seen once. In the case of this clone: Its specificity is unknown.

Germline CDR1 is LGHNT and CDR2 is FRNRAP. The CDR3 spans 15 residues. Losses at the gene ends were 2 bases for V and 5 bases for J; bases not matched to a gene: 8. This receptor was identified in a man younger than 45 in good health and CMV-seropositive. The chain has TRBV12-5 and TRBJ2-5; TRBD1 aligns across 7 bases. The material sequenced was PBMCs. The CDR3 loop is CASGLIVGGGETQYF. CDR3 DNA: TGTGCTAGTGGTTTGATCGTAGGGGGCGGCGAGACCCAGTACTTC.